These T cell receptor beta chains were read from a single sample in a study of tumor-infiltrating lymphocytes in primary liver carcinoma. TCRdb redid the calling of the multiplex PCR reads with MiXCR, one entry per CDR3 protein. The data contain 100,000 to 150,000 distinct CDR3 sequences, 55% to 75% of them singletons. The sequenced sample was liver tumor tissue from sampling region 3. These receptors all come from a woman aged 55 to 70 with primary liver carcinoma and hepatitis B virus infection. The CDR3 runs from the conserved cysteine through the conserved F or W. The order of the fields is J gene, clone size, D gene, V gene, CDR3 protein, CDR3 DNA. The D gene is left open where the match is weak. Expanded clones get a size class; other rows say once, few or many, or leave the size out.

j_call: TRBJ1-6
clone_size: once
d_call: -
v_call: TRBV11-2
cdr3_aa: CASSLDPRFLNPPLHF
cdr3_nt: TGTGCCAGCAGCTTAGATCCTCGGTTTCTTAATCCACCCCTCCACTTC

j_call: TRBJ1-6
clone_size: -
d_call: -
v_call: TRBV7-2
cdr3_aa: CASSLSRVNSPLHF
cdr3_nt: TGTGCCAGCAGCTTAAGCAGGGTGAATTCACCCCTCCACTTT

j_call: TRBJ2-7
clone_size: -
d_call: -
v_call: TRBV5-4
cdr3_aa: CAGSFRTGTDVRQYF
cdr3_nt: TGTGCCGGCAGCTTTCGCACCGGTACCGATGTTCGACAGTACTTC

j_call: TRBJ2-5
clone_size: -
d_call: TRBD2
v_call: TRBV5-1
cdr3_aa: CASSVGTSGLQETQYF
cdr3_nt: TGCGCCAGCAGCGTCGGGACTAGCGGGCTCCAAGAGACCCAGTACTTC

j_call: TRBJ1-2
clone_size: medium-sized
d_call: -
v_call: TRBV11-2
cdr3_aa: CASSLAGVGSGYTF
cdr3_nt: TGTGCCAGCAGCTTAGCCGGGGTAGGGAGTGGCTACACCTTC

j_call: TRBJ2-3
clone_size: many
d_call: TRBD1
v_call: TRBV5-5
cdr3_aa: CASSVGQGIDTQYF
cdr3_nt: TGTGCCAGCAGCGTCGGACAGGGGATAGATACGCAGTATTTT

j_call: TRBJ2-7
clone_size: -
d_call: -
v_call: TRBV5-1
cdr3_aa: CTSSLSYLAEQYF
cdr3_nt: TGCACCAGCAGCCTGAGCTATTTAGCCGAGCAGTACTTC

j_call: TRBJ2-3
clone_size: -
d_call: -
v_call: TRBV11-2
cdr3_aa: CSSSLVGSTDTQYF
cdr3_nt: TGCTCCAGCAGCTTAGTTGGGAGTACAGATACGCAGTATTTT

j_call: TRBJ2-1
clone_size: -
d_call: TRBD2
v_call: TRBV11-3
cdr3_aa: CTSSSREARTMGNDQFF
cdr3_nt: TGTACCAGCAGCTCCCGGGAGGCGCGGACCATGGGCAATGATCAGTTCTTC

j_call: TRBJ2-3
clone_size: medium-sized
d_call: -
v_call: TRBV29-1
cdr3_aa: CSVETGADTQYF
cdr3_nt: TGCAGCGTTGAGACCGGGGCAGATACGCAGTATTTT

j_call: TRBJ2-7
clone_size: medium-sized
d_call: -
v_call: TRBV11-1
cdr3_aa: CASSLGSRVSYEQYF
cdr3_nt: TGTGCCAGCAGCTTAGGATCGCGCGTGTCCTACGAGCAGTACTTC

j_call: TRBJ2-1
clone_size: -
d_call: TRBD2
v_call: TRBV7-9
cdr3_aa: CASSLRTGTSGMGEQFF
cdr3_nt: TGTGCCAGCAGCCTGCGGACCGGGACTAGCGGGATGGGTGAGCAGTTCTTC

j_call: TRBJ1-3
clone_size: -
d_call: -
v_call: TRBV12-3/TRBV12-4
cdr3_aa: CTSSLRGARDTIYF
cdr3_nt: TGTACCAGCAGTTTACGAGGTGCTCGAGACACCATATATTTT

j_call: TRBJ1-1
clone_size: -
d_call: -
v_call: TRBV19
cdr3_aa: CASSFSSVSEAFF
cdr3_nt: TGTGCCAGTAGTTTTTCGTCAGTGTCCGAAGCTTTCTTT

j_call: TRBJ2-1
clone_size: -
d_call: TRBD2
v_call: TRBV11-2
cdr3_aa: CASSLGLVAGDHNEQFF
cdr3_nt: TGTGCCAGCAGCTTAGGTCTGGTGGCGGGAGATCACAATGAGCAGTTCTTC

j_call: TRBJ2-1
clone_size: many
d_call: TRBD1
v_call: TRBV7-9
cdr3_aa: CASSIPGTGGGNEQFF
cdr3_nt: TGTGCCAGCAGCATCCCCGGGACAGGGGGCGGGAATGAGCAGTTCTTC